These T cell receptor beta chains were read from a single sample in a study of cytomegalovirus exposure and HLA in healthy donors. Sequencing used immunoSEQ multiplex PCR; TCRdb keeps in-frame clones, though not all of them. The sample contains under 150,000 clones, about two thirds of which appear only once. Specimen: PBMCs. These TCRs come from a woman in her sixties in good health and CMV-seropositive. CDR3s include the opening cysteine and the closing phenylalanine or tryptophan. Fields, in order: D gene, clone size, V gene, J gene, CDR3 protein, CDR3 DNA. D genes are given only for firm matches. Size values are once, few and many counts, or a class for expanded clones, and some rows have none.

TRBD1,few,TRBV18,TRBJ1-5,CASSPRDRNDQPQHF,TGTGCCAGCTCACCCCGGGACAGGAACGATCAGCCCCAGCATTTT
NA,NA,TRBV9,TRBJ2-1,CASSGDKDNEQFF,TGTGCCAGCAGCGGGGACAAGGACAATGAGCAGTTCTTC
NA,NA,TRBV6-1,TRBJ2-7,CASSGIPYEQYF,TGTGCCAGCAGCGGGATACCCTACGAGCAGTACTTC
NA,NA,TRBV11-2,TRBJ2-3,CASSLGRGTDTQYF,TGTGCCAGCAGCTTAGGGCGGGGCACAGATACGCAGTATTTT
NA,NA,TRBV5-1,TRBJ1-1,CASSLDGGATEAFF,TGCGCCAGCAGCTTGGATGGGGGGGCCACTGAAGCTTTCTTT
NA,NA,TRBV6-6,TRBJ2-7,CASSTQGRAYEQYF,TGTGCCAGCAGTACTCAGGGGCGGGCCTACGAGCAGTACTTC
TRBD1,few,TRBV19,TRBJ1-5,CASSIYTGGGQPQHF,TGTGCCAGTTCGATTTACACAGGGGGGGGTCAGCCCCAGCATTTT
NA,NA,TRBV10-3,TRBJ1-2,CAISESTVDGYTF,TGTGCCATCAGTGAGTCGACTGTAGATGGCTACACCTTC
NA,NA,TRBV9,TRBJ2-3,CASSLSQGPSTDTQYF,TGTGCCAGCAGCCTATCCCAGGGCCCTAGCACAGATACGCAGTATTTT
NA,once,TRBV7-9,TRBJ1-2,CASSLGTGDYGYTF,TGTGCCAGCAGCTTAGGAACGGGGGACTATGGCTACACCTTC
TRBD1,NA,TRBV27,TRBJ2-2,CASRIPGTGAGELFF,TGTGCCAGCAGGATCCCCGGGACAGGGGCCGGGGAGCTGTTTTTT
NA,once,TRBV6-1,TRBJ1-1,CASRVGGDTEAFF,TGTGCCAGCAGGGTTGGAGGGGACACTGAAGCTTTCTTT
TRBD2,few,TRBV7-8,TRBJ2-1,CASSLGTSGYGYNEQFF,TGTGCCAGCAGCCTTGGGACTAGCGGGTACGGCTACAATGAGCAGTTCTTC
NA,NA,TRBV9,TRBJ2-7,CASSVGQTYEQYF,TGTGCCAGCAGCGTAGGTCAGACCTACGAGCAGTACTTC
TRBD1,NA,TRBV13,TRBJ1-2,CASSSSGGSKDYGYTF,TGTGCCAGCAGCTCTTCAGGGGGCTCTAAGGACTATGGCTACACCTTC
NA,few,TRBV5-1,TRBJ1-1,CASSPLTLEDTEAFF,TGCGCCAGCAGCCCGCTAACCCTAGAAGACACTGAAGCTTTCTTT